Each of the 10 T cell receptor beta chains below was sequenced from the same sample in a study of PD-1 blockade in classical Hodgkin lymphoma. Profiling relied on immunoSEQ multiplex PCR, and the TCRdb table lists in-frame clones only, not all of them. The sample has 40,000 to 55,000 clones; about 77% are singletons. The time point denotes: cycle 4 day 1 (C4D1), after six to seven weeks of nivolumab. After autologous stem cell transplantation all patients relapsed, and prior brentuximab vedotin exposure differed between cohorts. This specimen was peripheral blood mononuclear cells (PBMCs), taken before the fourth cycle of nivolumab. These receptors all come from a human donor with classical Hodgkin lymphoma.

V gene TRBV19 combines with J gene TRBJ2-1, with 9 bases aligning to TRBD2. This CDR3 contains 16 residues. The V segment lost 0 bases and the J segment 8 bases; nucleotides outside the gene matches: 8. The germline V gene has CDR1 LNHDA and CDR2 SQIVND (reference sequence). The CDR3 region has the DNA TGTGCCAGTAGTATAGAAGCTAGCGGGGTGGGTTATGAGCAGTTCTTC. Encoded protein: CASSIEASGVGYEQFF.

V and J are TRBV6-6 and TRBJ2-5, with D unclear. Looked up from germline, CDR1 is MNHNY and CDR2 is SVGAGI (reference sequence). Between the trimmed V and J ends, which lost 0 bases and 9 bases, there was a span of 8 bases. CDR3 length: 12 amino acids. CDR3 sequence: CASSYSTGAQYF. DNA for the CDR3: TGTGCCAGCAGTTACTCGACTGGCGCCCAGTACTTC.

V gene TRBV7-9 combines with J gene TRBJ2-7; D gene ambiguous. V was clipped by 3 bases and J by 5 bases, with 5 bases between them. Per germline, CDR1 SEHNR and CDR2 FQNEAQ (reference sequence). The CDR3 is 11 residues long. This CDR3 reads CASSFEHEQYF. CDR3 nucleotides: TGTGCCAGCAGCTTCGAACACGAGCAGTACTTC.

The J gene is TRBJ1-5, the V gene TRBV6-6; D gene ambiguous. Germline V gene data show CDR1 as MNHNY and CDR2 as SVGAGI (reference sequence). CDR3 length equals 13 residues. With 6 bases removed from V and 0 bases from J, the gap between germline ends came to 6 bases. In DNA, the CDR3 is TGTGCCAGCAGACACCATAGCAATCAGCCCCAGCATTTT. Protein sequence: CASRHHSNQPQHF.

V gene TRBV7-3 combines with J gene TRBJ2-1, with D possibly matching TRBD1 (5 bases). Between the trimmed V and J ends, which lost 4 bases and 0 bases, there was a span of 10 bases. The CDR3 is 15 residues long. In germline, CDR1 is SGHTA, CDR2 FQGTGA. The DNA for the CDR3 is TGTGCCAGCAGCTCCCAGGGTCTCTCCTACAATGAGCAGTTCTTC. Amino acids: CASSSQGLSYNEQFF.

CDR3 DNA: TGTGCCAGCATCACATTTTTTCGACAGGAAAAACTGTTTTTT. Amino acids: CASITFFRQEKLFF. This chain connects TRBV5-6 to TRBJ1-4; D perhaps matches TRBD1 (5 bases). The CDR3 has 14 residues. Germline V gene lookup returns CDR1 SGHDT and CDR2 YYEEEE. Trimming took 6 bases from V and 8 from J, leaving 17 bases between them.

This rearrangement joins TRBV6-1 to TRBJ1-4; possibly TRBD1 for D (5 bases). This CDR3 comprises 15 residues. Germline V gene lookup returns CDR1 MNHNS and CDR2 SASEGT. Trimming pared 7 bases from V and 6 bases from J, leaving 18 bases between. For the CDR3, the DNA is TGTGCCAGCAACCTTATGGGGGGAGGGGATGAAAAACTGTTTTTT. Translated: CASNLMGGGDEKLFF.

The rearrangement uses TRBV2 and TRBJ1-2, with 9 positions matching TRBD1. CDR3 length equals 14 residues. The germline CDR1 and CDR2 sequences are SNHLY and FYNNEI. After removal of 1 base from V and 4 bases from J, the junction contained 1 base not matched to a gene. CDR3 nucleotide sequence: TGTGCCAGCAGTGAAGAGGGACAGGGCTATGGCTACACCTTC. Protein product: CASSEEGQGYGYTF.

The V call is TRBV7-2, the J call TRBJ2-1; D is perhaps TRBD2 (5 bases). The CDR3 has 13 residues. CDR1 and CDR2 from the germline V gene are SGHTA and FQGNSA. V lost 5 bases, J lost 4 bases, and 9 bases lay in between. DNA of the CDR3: TGTGCCAGCAGCCCCGGGGAATACAATGAGCAGTTCTTC. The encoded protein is CASSPGEYNEQFF. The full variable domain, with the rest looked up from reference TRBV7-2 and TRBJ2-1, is GAGVSQSPSNKVTEKGKDVELRCDPISGHTALYWYRQSLGQGLEFLIYFQGNSAPDKSGLPSDRFSAERTGGSVSTLTIQRTQQEDSAVYLCASSPGEYNEQFFGPGTRLTVL.

The CDR3 region is CASSSGTSFTDTQYF. The DNA for the CDR3 is TGTGCCAGCAGTTCCGGGACTAGCTTCACAGATACGCAGTATTTT. The V call is TRBV11-3, the J call TRBJ2-3, with TRBD2 identical over 9 bases. The germline CDR1 and CDR2 sequences are SGHNT and YENEEA. The CDR3 is made up of 15 amino acids. The trim removed 6 bases at V and 2 bases at J, leaving 6 bases unmatched.